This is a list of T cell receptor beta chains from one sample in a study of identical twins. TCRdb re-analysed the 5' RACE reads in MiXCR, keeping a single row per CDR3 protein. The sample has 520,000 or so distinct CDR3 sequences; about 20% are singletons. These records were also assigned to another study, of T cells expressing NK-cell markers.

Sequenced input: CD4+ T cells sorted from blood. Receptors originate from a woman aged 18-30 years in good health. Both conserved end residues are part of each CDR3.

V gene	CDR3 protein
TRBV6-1	CASRGQVSNEKLFF
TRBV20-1	CSARGPSRVYGYTF
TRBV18	CASSPQRDFNEQFF
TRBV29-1	CSVTGATNEKLFF
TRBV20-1	CSVTDLRTEAFF
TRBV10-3	CAIGTSGSKTQETQYF
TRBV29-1	CSVARMNTEAFF
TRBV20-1	CSVRSENFAYEQYF
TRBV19	CASRDSHEQYF
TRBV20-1	CSARPGLAARNEQFF
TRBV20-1	CSARDRGQSSYNEQFF
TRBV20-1	CSASPGLYGYTF
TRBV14	CASSPLRRGGVYNEQFF
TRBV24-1	CATSDSDRGSYNEQFF
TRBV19	CASSYQRGYNEQFF
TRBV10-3	CAISDGGRNTDTQYF
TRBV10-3	CAISVEGAYGYTF
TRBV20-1	CSASPPGQMSEQYF
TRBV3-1	CASSQDGTSGGTQYF
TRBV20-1	CSARETSGTQYF
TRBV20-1	CSALTATNEKLFF
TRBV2	CASSPRASGGTDTQYF
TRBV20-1	CSASVAGVYEQYF
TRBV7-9	CASSSNPGQGTEAFF
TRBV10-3	CAISEGGTFTDTQYF
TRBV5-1	CASTLGLPYNEQFF
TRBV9	CASSPRPGTGREDTQYF
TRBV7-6	CASSLDFSLPEQYF
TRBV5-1	CASSLLAGPRDEQFF
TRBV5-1	CASSLRGNYNEQFF
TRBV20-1	CSARGSGRAGREQFF
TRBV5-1	CASSLRQGIDTEAFF
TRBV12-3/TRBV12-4	CANHRGTGGYNEQFF
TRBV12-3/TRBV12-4	CASSFGVAPQHF
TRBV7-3	CASSFGRGGRSSYNEQFF
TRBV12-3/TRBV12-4	CASSYTGGNGYTF
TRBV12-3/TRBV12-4	CASSSHRSSDIQYF
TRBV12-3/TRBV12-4	CASSRMMGGVNEQFF
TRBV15	CATSRDSLIHWRNGADTQYF
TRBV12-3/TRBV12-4	CASTLRRGAGANVLTF
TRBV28	CASSLSGQGRSGYTF
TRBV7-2	CASSLSGTEILEAFF
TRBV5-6	CASSLGPTQYF